This TCR beta chain emerged from a study of cytomegalovirus exposure and HLA in healthy donors (dated by TCRdb to 2017 to 2019). With regard to the full study: According to an earlier analysis of 550 to 700 of the donors, about 180 million T cells yielded some 120 million unique TCR beta sequences and 276 Gb of sequence data. An early release covering more than 500 HLA-typed donors comprised approximately 300 gigabases of sequencing data and approximately 80 million unique TCR sequences. The genetic ancestry cluster associated with self-reported Caucasian donors included about 81% of the roughly 390 genotyped donors. The aim of the study was to test whether cataloging public T cell receptors could identify signatures of past pathogen exposure. The study profiled the T cell repertoires of more than 500 subjects by immunosequencing and related them to cytomegalovirus serostatus. A separate validation cohort of some 130 different subjects was used in addition to the 666-subject first cohort. The study combined high-throughput TCR immunosequencing, statistical association of individual TCRs with disease status, and machine learning to predict cytomegalovirus infection status. A later analysis re-analyzed previously published TCR beta repertoires from 666 donors and added high-resolution HLA genotyping to study TCR occurrence patterns. The later analysis used no new phenotypic data to find candidate immune exposures, relying instead on TCR beta sequences and their occurrence across donors. In an earlier analysis of 587 of the donors, high-throughput TCR beta sequencing was used to judge whether each TCR beta V gene segment behaved as functional or pseudogenic. Donor age, sex, ethnicity and CMV serostatus were compiled alongside the repertoire data. Genome-wide SNP genotypes for about 60% of the roughly 700 donors were used in a later genetic analysis, which treated that subset as a discovery cohort. Every repertoire in the discovery cohort had been generated on one and the same sequencing platform. HLA typing covered class I and class II loci at four-digit resolution. The number of typed donors differed by locus: about 629-630 for A, B, C, DRB1 and DQB1; 522 for DQA1; around 610 for DPA1; and 400 to 480 for DPB1. A handful of DR-DQ haplotypes were treated as single units for association and clustering because of strong linkage in the cohort. On average, roughly 240,000 unique TCR beta nucleotide sequences were sequenced per donor among a few hundred genotyped donors of the cohort, with 15% to 20% of those sequences being non-productive. Study-wide findings and limitations: V-gene and J-gene trimming of TCR beta chains was associated with a missense DCLRE1C variant in a later genetic analysis, and the association was replicated in an independent cohort. Some IMGT-functional V segments, including TRBV6-2 and TRBV6-3, could not be distinguished by the 87-base-pair reads and were therefore excluded. A later analysis associated around 16,000 TCR beta sequences with specific HLA alleles at a false discovery rate of 0.05. In a later genetic analysis, fewer N-insertions in productive TCRs were reported among donors in an Asian-associated ancestry cluster than the approximately 670-donor mean. For the cohort, immune exposure information was limited to CMV serostatus. The study listed 164 TCR beta chains as associated with cytomegalovirus. The classifier was reported to diagnose cytomegalovirus status with high specificity and sensitivity in both the original and validation cohorts. In vitro tests confirmed that a few of the cytomegalovirus-associated TCR beta chains recognize cytomegalovirus antigens. It was suggested by the authors that the approach could potentially be generalized to other disease states and immunological phenotypes. A later analysis reported that several top co-occurrence clusters appeared linked to parvovirus B19, influenza, CMV and Epstein-Barr virus. Linkage disequilibrium might explain the correlated functional status among segregating V segments, but an unknown experimental factor could not be excluded. Most CMV-associated TCR beta chains appeared to be HLA-restricted in a later analysis, and the HLA associations seemed to be driven largely by CMV exposure. A group of highly shared sequence variants was considered likely to be a technical artifact of the sequencing pipeline. Across donors, most TCR sequences were observed very rarely, whereas some public TCRs were present in many individuals. HLA typing was unavailable for some donors at each locus, so association tests used only the typed subset. A further reported finding was that TCR beta sequences accurately predicted the HLA-A and HLA-B alleles for most subjects in the first cohort. A later analysis found that HLA-associated TCR beta chains were more clonally expanded and had lower generation probabilities than equally common non-associated chains. Because counts were too low, 15 or so rarely observed V segments, including chromosome 9 orphons, were excluded from the earlier analysis of a few hundred of the donors. An earlier analysis of 587 of the donors showed that most TCR beta V segments appeared in productive rearrangements either about 87% or about 30% of the time, which broadly matched IMGT annotations. A later analysis found that TCR association rates varied across HLA loci, with DRB1 alleles showing the most associated TCRs and HLA-C alleles the fewest. When HLA alleles, especially DR and DQ, strongly co-occurred, TCR associations were difficult to assign to individual alleles. In this cohort, only TCR beta chains were sequenced, and detectable features were limited by the absence of alpha or paired-chain data. The presence/absence analyses assumed that sequencing depth was roughly uniform across donors, and that assumption may not be true.

About this clone: Its antigen is still unknown. The input lacks base qualities; no much larger clone sits a single base away.

Library method: the immunoSEQ multiplex PCR assay. For the multiplex PCR, a mixture combining 60 forward primers for TCR Vbeta segments and 13 reverse primers for TCR Jbeta segments was used. The CDR3 region of rearranged TCR beta genes was amplified from genomic DNA with a multiplex PCR assay. Amplified TCR beta libraries were sequenced as 87-base-pair reads on the Illumina HiSeq System. In the source study's methods: Across the roughly 670 repertoires, a later analysis counted tens of millions of unique TCR beta chains, around 11 million of which were shared by at least two donors. A nearest-neighbor algorithm error-corrected the raw reads and collapsed the reads into unique sequences, merging closely related sequences to remove PCR and sequencing errors. Alignment of CDR3 sequences to IMGT reference sequences was used to assign V, D and J gene segments. For a sequence to be retained, a match of at least six nucleotides to both a V gene segment and a J gene segment was required. A rearrangement was called productive if the CDR3 had no stop codons and remained in frame with V and J, and every other rearrangement was called non-productive. CDR3 was defined according to IMGT convention as the region running from the second conserved V-encoded cysteine to the conserved J-encoded phenylalanine. Sequences without an unambiguous match to a single V gene segment were excluded from the earlier analysis of several hundred of the donors. An earlier analysis of some 610 of the donors called V segments functional above 56.7% productive rearrangements and segregating when the between-donor standard deviation exceeded 5%. A statistical classification framework was developed to diagnose cytomegalovirus status using the catalog of TCR beta chain sequences. In a later analysis, V and J genes were assigned by comparing TCR nucleotide sequences against IMGT/GENE-DB human TR gene sequences. In a later analysis, CDR3 sequences and most-parsimonious VDJ recombination scenarios were assigned using the TCRdist pipeline. In a later analysis, each TCR beta chain was defined by its CDR3 amino acid sequence together with its V-gene family, and reads without a unique V-gene family were excluded. To address suspected cross-contamination and a sequencing artifact, a later analysis removed around 600 highly shared, low-generation-probability nucleotide sequences. In a later analysis, a clonal expansion index for each public chain was calculated from normalized within-repertoire ranks of inferred template counts. A later analysis computed generation probabilities with a VDJ recombination model fitted to out-of-frame rearrangements, and checked the results against IGoR. Hypergeometric tests were used in a later analysis to score TCR-TCR, TCR-HLA and TCR-CMV co-occurrence, with a repertoire-size bias correction applied to the TCR pairs. In a later analysis, false discovery rates were estimated by permuting HLA or CMV assignments 20 times. In a later analysis, co-occurring TCRs were grouped with DBSCAN, and TCRdist sequence similarity was added when clustering was performed within HLA-allele-positive subsets. Repertoires with fewer than 30,000 or more than 120,000 public chains, plus five repertoires with anomalous nucleotide sharing, were excluded from co-occurrence clustering. TCRdb retrieved this table from immuneACCESS and kept in-frame rearrangements only. Not all clones are present; in checked studies, unresolved V genes account for under half, and no reason is known for the remainder. D and trimming were read from the DNA, whereas the V and J calls and clone size are those reported in that table. The sample includes 150,000 to 200,000 clones, with roughly 85% observed a single time. The top ten hold about 2.5% of the sample.

The cohort consisted of hundreds of healthy bone marrow donors. At the time of sampling, every cohort member was nominally healthy, though immune exposures that went unrecorded were likely present. The donor tested CMV seronegative and was one of the 352 seronegative cohort members. A peripheral blood sample was collected from each donor, and TCR beta sequencing was performed on peripheral blood mononuclear cells. The Qiagen DNeasy Blood Extraction Kit was used to extract genomic DNA from the blood cell samples. Its CDR3 holds 15 amino acids, cysteine through phenylalanine. Solely the CDR3 DNA is kept, with 45 bases framed from the first base. The V end gives up 5 bases and the J end 5 bases, leaving 12 bases in the junction not matched to a gene. In the germline V gene (reference sequence), CDR1 corresponds to MNHEY and CDR2 to SMNVEV.

This sequence was found in a woman aged 45 to 65 in good health and CMV-seronegative. The chain joins TRBV27 to TRBJ2-7, and TRBD1 aligns with 7 junction nucleotides. Sequenced: PBMCs. The CDR3 sequence is CASSRTGASSNEQYF. The DNA sequence is TGTGCCAGCAGTCGAACAGGGGCGAGCTCGAACGAGCAGTACTTC.